This T cell receptor (beta chain) was captured in a study of blood T cell repertoires in COVID-19. Study context: Samples taken during acute and convalescent COVID-19 were collected in the United States, Italy and Spain. T cells, B-cell-depleted T cells, or PBMCs supplied cDNA or gDNA.

CDR1 is SGHTA, CDR2 FQGTGA, per germline. V gave up 5 bases and J gave up 0 bases; unmatched junction bases: 3. The CDR3 has 15 amino acids. Original analysis: Amplification of reference gene primers was used by the study to estimate nucleated cell counts. Produced via immunoSEQ multiplex PCR; TCRdb's table is partial and in-frame only. The DNA gave D and trimming, while V, J and clone size come from that table. Of 40,000 to 55,000 clones in the sample, roughly 86% were seen once. The J gene is TRBJ2-1, the V gene TRBV7-3; 8 positions match TRBD2. The sample taken for sequencing was peripheral blood. The receptor was isolated from a middle-aged man with active COVID-19. The DNA of the CDR3 is TGTGCCAGCAGCCAGCTAGCGGGCTCCTACAATGAGCAGTTCTTC. This codes for CASSQLAGSYNEQFF. Together with reference TRBV7-3 and TRBJ2-1, the CDR3 gives the full variable domain: GAGVSQTPSNKVTEKGKYVELRCDPISGHTALYWYRQSLGQGPEFLIYFQGTGAADDSGLPNDRFFAVRPEGSVSTLKIQRTERGDSAVYLCASSQLAGSYNEQFFGPGTRLTVL.